Each of the 11 T cell receptor beta chains below was sequenced from the same sample in a study of cytomegalovirus exposure and HLA in healthy donors. 60 Vbeta and 13 Jbeta primers were used in PCR. Clones were read by immunoSEQ multiplex PCR, and TCRdb kept only the in-frame ones, dropping some. This repertoire shows under 150,000 clones, around three quarters found once; its top ten account for around 1.8%. Input material: PBMCs. These receptors were collected from a woman between 45 and 60 years old in good health and CMV-seronegative.

The chain recombines TRBV5-6 with TRBJ1-5, with TRBD1 matching over 10 bases. The CDR3 is 16 residues long. The germline V gene has CDR1 SGHDT and CDR2 YYEEEE. J gave up 0 bases and V 0 bases, and 0 bases lay outside the gene matches. For the CDR3, the DNA is TGTGCCAGCAGCTTGGGGACAGGGGGTAGCAATCAGCCCCAGCATTTT. Amino acid sequence: CASSLGTGGSNQPQHF.

V and J are TRBV29-1 and TRBJ2-1; TRBD2 matches 7 bases. The CDR3 covers 14 residues. The ends lost 5 bases at V and 1 base at J; junction bases unmatched: 5. Germline assignment: CDR1 SQVTM and CDR2 ANQGSEA. In DNA form, the CDR3 reads TGCAGCGTTATTCCTAGCGGTTCCTACAATGAGCAGTTCTTC. Translated, it gives CSVIPSGSYNEQFF.

This chain joins TRBV10-2 and TRBJ1-2, with D uncertain. The ends were cut back, 3 bases at V and 6 bases at J, with 8 bases in the middle. This CDR3 is built from 12 residues. Germline CDR1 reads WSHSY; CDR2 reads SAAADI. The CDR3 DNA is TGCGCCAGCAGTGAACACATCCATGGCTACACCTTC. This sequence encodes CASSEHIHGYTF.

This chain links TRBV28 with TRBJ1-5; 7 bases are a match to TRBD1. This CDR3 comprises 15 residues. The ends lost 4 bases at V and 2 bases at J; junction bases unmatched: 5. CDR1 is MDHEN, CDR2 SYDVKM, per germline. The CDR3 loop reads CASSWRGRGNQPQHF. The CDR3 nucleotides read TGTGCCAGCAGTTGGAGGGGGCGTGGCAATCAGCCCCAGCATTTT.

The V gene is TRBV7-3, the J gene TRBJ2-1, with TRBD2 matching 8 bases. V shed 5 bases, J shed 4 bases, and the junction held 7 bases outside the gene matches. Germline loops: CDR1 SGHTA, CDR2 FQGTGA. This CDR3 contains 15 residues. CDR3 protein: CASSPTSGPYNEQFF. The CDR3 region has the DNA TGTGCCAGCAGCCCCACTAGCGGCCCTTACAATGAGCAGTTCTTC. Using reference TRBV7-3 and TRBJ2-1 for the parts outside the CDR3, the full variable domain is GAGVSQTPSNKVTEKGKYVELRCDPISGHTALYWYRQSLGQGPEFLIYFQGTGAADDSGLPNDRFFAVRPEGSVSTLKIQRTERGDSAVYLCASSPTSGPYNEQFFGPGTRLTVL.

The sample holds a few counts of this clone. At the DNA level, this CDR3 is encoded by other sequences in the same sample as well. The chain combines TRBV19 with TRBJ1-5; D unclear. Germline CDR1 and CDR2: LNHDA and SQIVND (reference sequence). The CDR3 loop spans 13 amino acids. Trimming pared 6 bases from V and 0 bases from J, leaving 6 bases between. Written as DNA, the CDR3 is TGTGCCAGTAGCTTCGGTAGCAATCAGCCCCAGCATTTT. It yields the protein CASSFGSNQPQHF.

The chain carries TRBV19 and TRBJ1-2; 7 bases align to TRBD1. Germline loops: CDR1 LNHDA, CDR2 SQIVND (reference sequence). The CDR3 sequence is 17 residues long. Trimming cost V 7 bases and J 5 bases; bases outside gene matches: 19. The CDR3 loop is CASKGANRDRRLYGYTF. The CDR3 DNA is TGTGCCAGTAAGGGGGCGAACCGGGACCGAAGACTATATGGCTACACCTTC.

The chain carries TRBV18 and TRBJ1-2; the D gene is possibly TRBD1 (5 bases). The CDR3 extends over 13 amino acids. The germline CDR1 and CDR2 sequences are KGHSH and LQKENI. V was trimmed by 2 bases and J by 4 bases, leaving 8 bases between them. The CDR3 region is CASSPRQIYGYTF. The CDR3 DNA reads TGTGCCAGCTCACCAAGACAGATCTATGGCTACACCTTC.

In this sample, this clone turned up a few times. The gene calls are TRBV4-3 and TRBJ2-1; 10 bases agree with TRBD1. Germline CDR1 is LGHNA and CDR2 is YSLEER. Germline trimming cut 0 bases from V and 4 bases from J; bases unmatched to any gene: 3. This CDR3 spans 16 amino acids. This CDR3 is CASSQDRGQGYNEQFF. The CDR3 DNA is TGCGCCAGCAGCCAAGATCGGGGACAGGGGTACAATGAGCAGTTCTTC.

The genes are TRBV5-1 and TRBJ1-2; TRBD1 matches at 7 bases. The CDR3 length is 14 residues. V shed 0 bases and J 4 bases; nucleotides not matched to a gene: 3. Germline CDR1 is SGHRS and CDR2 is YFSETQ. This CDR3 reads CASSLEGAVYGYTF. The CDR3 DNA sequence: TGCGCCAGCAGCTTGGAGGGGGCGGTCTATGGCTACACCTTC. The whole variable domain, remainder taken from reference TRBV5-1 and TRBJ1-2, is KAGVTQTPRYLIKTRGQQVTLSCSPISGHRSVSWYQQTPGQGLQFLFEYFSETQRNKGNFPGRFSGRQFSNSRSEMNVSTLELGDSALYLCASSLEGAVYGYTFGSGTRLTVV.

Details on this clone: Other DNA sequences in this specimen translate into the identical CDR3. This chain links TRBV30 with TRBJ1-5; tentative D call: TRBD1 (5 bases). V was cut by 0 bases and J by 4 bases, with 7 bases left in between. The CDR3 runs 13 residues. Germline values: CDR1 GTSNPN, CDR2 SVGIG (reference sequence). DNA for the CDR3: TGTGCCTGGAGTGTTCAGGGTAATCAGCCCCAGCATTTT. This encodes CAWSVQGNQPQHF.